This T cell receptor (beta chain) was obtained from a study of shared clonotypes between healthy human individuals. Overall study: With ages of 18 to 49, the donors were a couple of women and a few men. Study findings and constraints: Sampling was confined to blood; repertoires within tissues likely differ.

Unsorted PBMC replicate PCRs used 250 to 300 ng DNA, tens of thousands of T cell genomes. Sequenced by immunoSEQ multiplex PCR; TCRdb stores in-frame clones only, minus some. The sample yields under 600,000 clones, 75% to 80% seen once. As concerns this clone: Its cognate antigen is unknown.

The CDR3 is 16 amino acids. V lost 5 bases, J lost 5 bases, and 9 bases stayed unmatched. Germline V gene sequence: CDR1 SEHNR, CDR2 FQNEAQ (reference sequence). The gene calls are TRBV7-9 and TRBJ2-3; 11 nucleotides align to TRBD2. Sequenced sample: PBMCs. This clonotype originated in a woman aged 40 to 50 in good health. Some clones in this sample may be carry-over from other donors' samples. CDR3 region: CASSQSSGRYQDTQYF. CDR3 nucleotide sequence: TGTGCCAGCAGCCAGTCTAGCGGGAGGTATCAAGATACGCAGTATTTT.